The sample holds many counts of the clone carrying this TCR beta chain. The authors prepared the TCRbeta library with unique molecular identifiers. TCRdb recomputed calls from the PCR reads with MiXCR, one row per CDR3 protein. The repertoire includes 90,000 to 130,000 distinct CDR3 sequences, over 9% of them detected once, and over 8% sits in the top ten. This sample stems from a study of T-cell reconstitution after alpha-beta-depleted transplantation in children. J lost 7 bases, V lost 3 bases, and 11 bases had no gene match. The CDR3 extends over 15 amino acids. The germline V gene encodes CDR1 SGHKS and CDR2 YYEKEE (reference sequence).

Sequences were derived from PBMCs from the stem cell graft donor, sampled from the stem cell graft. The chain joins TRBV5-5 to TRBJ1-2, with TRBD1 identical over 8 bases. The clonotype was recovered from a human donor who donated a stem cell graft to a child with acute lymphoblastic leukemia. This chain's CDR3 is CASSSIPRGRGGYTF. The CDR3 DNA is TGTGCCAGCAGCTCAATCCCCAGGGGGCGGGGTGGCTACACCTTC.